A single sample is the source of the 10 T cell receptor beta chains below, sequenced in a study of CD4+ T cells in melanoma. Libraries were prepared by immunoSEQ multiplex PCR; TCRdb keeps only in-frame clonotypes and omits some of them. Of 55,000 or so clones in the sample, 60% to 75% are singletons; the top ten hold around 4.8%. Sequencing input: tumor tissue. The receptors originated from a human donor with melanoma.

V and J are TRBV5-4 and TRBJ2-2; the match to TRBD1 covers 7 bases. The ends lost 4 bases at V and 5 bases at J; junction bases unmatched: 8. The CDR3 covers 15 residues. Looked up from germline, CDR1 is SGHNT and CDR2 is YYREEE (reference sequence). CDR3 nucleotides: TGTGCCAGCAGCACAACCGGGACAGAGACCGGGGAGCTGTTTTTT. Its protein product is CASSTTGTETGELFF.

The chain links TRBV9 to TRBJ1-2, with no clear D. The CDR3 has 14 amino acids. V was shortened by 0 bases and J by 3 bases, with 9 bases between the two germline ends. The germline CDR1 and CDR2 sequences are SGDLS and YYNGEE. The CDR3 DNA reads TGTGCCAGCAGCGTAGGGAGGACTGACTATGGCTACACCTTC. Translating it yields CASSVGRTDYGYTF.

The V and J genes are TRBV2 and TRBJ2-3; D may be TRBD1 or TRBD2 (6 bases each). V lost 9 bases to trimming and J lost 3 bases, with 16 bases between them. The CDR3 is 14 amino acids. Germline V gene lookup returns CDR1 SNHLY and CDR2 FYNNEI. This CDR3 is CARGGRGKTDTQYF. The CDR3 nucleotides read TGTGCCAGGGGGGGAAGGGGGAAGACAGATACGCAGTATTTT.

This chain uses TRBV5-1 with TRBJ1-5; 7 bases fit TRBD1. Unmatched junction bases numbered 7, after V lost 4 bases and J lost 3 bases. Germline V gene data show CDR1 as SGHRS and CDR2 as YFSETQ. The CDR3 loop spans 15 amino acids. The CDR3 nucleotides are TGCGCCAGCAGCCCGAGGACAGGACCCAATCAGCCCCAGCATTTT. Protein product: CASSPRTGPNQPQHF.

This clone has ten or more counts. This sequence joins TRBV6-5 and TRBJ2-1; no firm D call. V was clipped by 2 bases and J by 6 bases, with 8 bases between them. The CDR3 covers 13 residues. The germline V gene encodes CDR1 MNHEY and CDR2 SVGAGI. CDR3 bases: TGTGCCAGCAGTTACGGGGAAGGCAATGAGCAGTTCTTC. This encodes CASSYGEGNEQFF.

This chain connects TRBV6-1 to TRBJ1-4; TRBD1 agrees at 7 bases. CDR3 length: 16 amino acids. Trimming removed 4 bases from V and 8 bases from J; junction bases left unmatched: 13. Germline-derived CDR1 and CDR2 are MNHNS and SASEGT. The CDR3 reads CASSGRGRKNHEKLFF. The CDR3 nucleotides read TGTGCCAGCAGTGGAAGGGGGCGAAAGAACCACGAAAAACTGTTTTTT.

This clone appeared once. A far bigger clonotype differs at one base, so this is likely a read error. Additional DNA sequences in this sample encode the identical CDR3. This chain uses TRBV4-2 with TRBJ2-7, with D unclear. The V end lost 5 bases, the J end lost 4 bases, and 9 bases lay between the germline ends. The CDR3 runs to 12 residues. The germline V gene has CDR1 LGHNA and CDR2 YNFKEQ. Here the CDR3 DNA reads TGTGCCAGCAGCTTCCCCGGGTACGAGCAGTACTTC. Translating gives CASSFPGYEQYF.

This sequence joins TRBV11-2 and TRBJ2-7; perhaps TRBD1 as D (6 bases). V dropped 0 bases and J dropped 3 bases, with 9 bases sitting between them. Germline V gene data show CDR1 as SGHAT and CDR2 as FQNNGV. The CDR3 is 14 residues long. This CDR3 reads CASSLEVRGYEQYF. In DNA, the CDR3 is TGTGCCAGCAGCTTAGAGGTCAGGGGCTACGAGCAGTACTTC.

This chain joins TRBV5-1 and TRBJ2-2; D is unclear. V lost 2 bases and J 4 bases, leaving 0 bases between the germline ends. Germline V gene sequence: CDR1 SGHRS, CDR2 YFSETQ. This CDR3 is built from 11 residues. The CDR3 DNA reads TGCGCCAGCAGCTTCACCGGGGAGCTGTTTTTT. Protein: CASSFTGELFF.

This clone was counted ten times or more. The chain links TRBV28 to TRBJ1-5, with a possible D match to TRBD1 (6 bases). V dropped 3 bases and J dropped 6 bases, with 15 bases sitting between them. Germline CDR1 and CDR2: MDHEN and SYDVKM. This CDR3 is 15 amino acids long. The CDR3 sequence is CASSFRPGATQPQHF. CDR3 bases: TGTGCCAGCAGTTTTCGGCCAGGGGCTACTCAGCCCCAGCATTTT.